This T cell receptor beta chain was recorded in a study of blood T cell repertoires in COVID-19. TCRdb's table, derived via immunoSEQ multiplex PCR, lists solely in-frame clones and lacks some. The sample contains more than 70,000 clones, 80% of which appear only once. Germline loops: CDR1 SGHAT, CDR2 FQDESV (reference sequence). V was trimmed by 4 bases and J by 5 bases, leaving 11 bases between them. The CDR3 has 13 residues. A single count supports this clone. The J gene is TRBJ1-1, the V gene TRBV11-1; perhaps TRBD1 as D (5 bases). This clonotype originated in a woman in her sixties or seventies with acute or convalescent COVID-19. Sequencing was performed on peripheral blood. CDR3 in amino acids: CASSSRGGTEAFF. CDR3 nucleotide sequence: TGTGCCAGCAGCTCCCGGGGGGGTACTGAAGCTTTCTTT.